This is a list of T cell receptor beta chains from one sample in a study of blood T cell repertoires in COVID-19. Assay: immunoSEQ multiplex PCR; the TCRdb copy retains only in-frame clones and omits some. The table lists about 120,000 clones, approximately 82% of them singletons. The sequenced sample consisted of peripheral blood. These receptors originate from a man older than 75 with active or convalescent COVID-19. The CDR3 runs from the conserved cysteine through the conserved F or W. Each record gives: CDR3 DNA, CDR3 protein, clone size, V gene, J gene, D gene. A D gene is named only where the DNA matches it firmly. Not every row has a clone size; where given, it reads once, few, many or a size class.

DNA: TGTGCCAGCAGCCAGGGGGGCAATCAGCCCCAGCATTTT; CDR3: CASSQGGNQPQHF; size: -; V: TRBV6-5; J: TRBJ1-5; D: TRBD1
DNA: TGTGCCAGCACTTGGGGCAGGGCGAACACCGGGGAGCTGTTTTTT; CDR3: CASTWGRANTGELFF; size: -; V: TRBV7-3; J: TRBJ2-2; D: -
DNA: TGCGCCAGCTGGGACAGAGGGTACAATCAGCCCCAGCATTTT; CDR3: CASWDRGYNQPQHF; size: -; V: TRBV10-2; J: TRBJ1-5; D: TRBD1
DNA: TGTGCCAGCAGCGTTCAGGGGGCCAATGAGCAGTTCTTC; CDR3: CASSVQGANEQFF; size: many; V: TRBV16; J: TRBJ2-1; D: TRBD1
DNA: TGTGCCAGCAGCGTGGGCAGCGGCTATGGCTACACCTTC; CDR3: CASSVGSGYGYTF; size: -; V: TRBV9; J: TRBJ1-2; D: -
DNA: TGTGCCATCAGTGACGGGACAGGGAATAACTATGGCTACACCTTC; CDR3: CAISDGTGNNYGYTF; size: -; V: TRBV10-3; J: TRBJ1-2; D: TRBD1
DNA: TGCGCCAGCAGCCAAGTGGACAGAGACCAAGAGACCCAGTACTTC; CDR3: CASSQVDRDQETQYF; size: -; V: TRBV4-3; J: TRBJ2-5; D: -
DNA: TGTGCCAGCAGCTTAGGGGGGGGCTCCACCCGCTATGGCTACACCTTC; CDR3: CASSLGGGSTRYGYTF; size: once; V: TRBV7-9; J: TRBJ1-2; D: -
DNA: TGTGCCAGCAGCCAAGATGGCTACGGCGGGGCTACAGAAACGCAGTATTTT; CDR3: CASSQDGYGGATETQYF; size: -; V: TRBV3-1/TRBV3-2; J: TRBJ2-3; D: -
DNA: TGTGCCAGCAGCCCGATGGGGGCGGGCTACACCTTC; CDR3: CASSPMGAGYTF; size: -; V: TRBV6-5; J: TRBJ1-2; D: -
DNA: TGTGCCAGCAGCGATGACAGACGTGAGCAGTTCTTC; CDR3: CASSDDRREQFF; size: -; V: TRBV7-9; J: TRBJ2-1; D: -
DNA: TGCGCCAGCAGCGTAGCGGGGGCAGATACGCAGTATTTT; CDR3: CASSVAGADTQYF; size: -; V: TRBV5-1; J: TRBJ2-3; D: TRBD2
DNA: TGCGCCAGCAGCTTGAATGGGGGGGCGAGCACCGGGGAGCTGTTTTTT; CDR3: CASSLNGGASTGELFF; size: -; V: TRBV5-1; J: TRBJ2-2; D: -
DNA: TGTGCCAGCAGTGACTCGGGCAGGGGGCCGGATTCACCCCTCCACTTT; CDR3: CASSDSGRGPDSPLHF; size: -; V: TRBV6-4; J: TRBJ1-6; D: TRBD1
DNA: TGTGCCAGCAGCTCCCGAAGCGGGACAGGGGGCAATGAGCAGTTCTTC; CDR3: CASSSRSGTGGNEQFF; size: -; V: TRBV7-3; J: TRBJ2-1; D: TRBD1
DNA: TGTGCCAGCAGCTTACCGGGAGCGAACACCGGGGAGCTGTTTTTT; CDR3: CASSLPGANTGELFF; size: -; V: TRBV5-6; J: TRBJ2-2; D: -
DNA: TGTGCCAGCAGCTTAGCTCCAGGGGGCAGTAATTCACCCCTCCACTTT; CDR3: CASSLAPGGSNSPLHF; size: -; V: TRBV7-9; J: TRBJ1-6; D: TRBD1
DNA: TGTGCCAGCAGCCTTAGGACAGGGCGGTACACTGAAGCTTTCTTT; CDR3: CASSLRTGRYTEAFF; size: -; V: TRBV6-5; J: TRBJ1-1; D: TRBD1
DNA: TGTGCCAGCAGCGTACATCTTACAGGGGTGCAGCCCCAGCATTTT; CDR3: CASSVHLTGVQPQHF; size: few; V: TRBV6-2/TRBV6-3; J: TRBJ1-5; D: TRBD1
DNA: TGTGCCAGCAGCGTAGCTGGGGGGAGCTCCTACGAGCAGTACTTC; CDR3: CASSVAGGSSYEQYF; size: -; V: TRBV9; J: TRBJ2-7; D: -
DNA: TGTGCCAGCAGACCCACAGGGGGAGCCAAAAACATTCAGTACTTC; CDR3: CASRPTGGAKNIQYF; size: -; V: TRBV14; J: TRBJ2-4; D: TRBD1
DNA: TGTGCCAGCAGCGGGGGGACAGGGGCTAACTATGGCTACACCTTC; CDR3: CASSGGTGANYGYTF; size: -; V: TRBV9; J: TRBJ1-2; D: TRBD1
DNA: TGTGCCAGCAGCGCCCAGGGCGGCACAGATACGCAGTATTTT; CDR3: CASSAQGGTDTQYF; size: -; V: TRBV9; J: TRBJ2-3; D: -
DNA: TGCGCCAGCAGCCAGATAGCGGGGGGCTCCTACGAGCAGTACTTC; CDR3: CASSQIAGGSYEQYF; size: -; V: TRBV5-1; J: TRBJ2-7; D: TRBD2
DNA: TGTGCCAGCAGCCTTTCGGGGGGTGGGAATCAGCCCCAGCATTTT; CDR3: CASSLSGGGNQPQHF; size: few; V: TRBV27; J: TRBJ1-5; D: -
DNA: TGCGCCAGCAGCTCTGGGTCGACACAAGAGACCCAGTACTTC; CDR3: CASSSGSTQETQYF; size: -; V: TRBV5-1; J: TRBJ2-5; D: -